This T cell receptor (beta chain) was captured by sequencing in a study of blood T cells in healthy people across ages. Study observations and caveats: Long-lived donors carried more naive CD4+ cells and greater diversity than aged donors.

The ends lost 3 bases at V and 0 bases at J; junction bases unmatched: 5. CDR3 length equals 16 residues. Together with a sample-barcoded 5' primer, a J-beta primer mix was included in a second PCR lasting about 7 to 11 cycles. Each cDNA molecule was tagged by a template-switch adaptor with 12 random nucleotides. TCRdb independently ran MiXCR on the 5' RACE reads; one entry per CDR3 protein. The sample lists roughly 730,000 distinct CDR3 sequences, just over 55% occurring once. As regards this clonotype: Its matching antigen is unknown.

This receptor was obtained from a man between 40 and 49 years old in good health. The genes are TRBV12-3 or TRBV12-4 and TRBJ2-1; 7 nucleotides align to TRBD1. Sequencing input: blood. CDR3 in amino acids: CASSFGGQSSYNEQFF. DNA for the CDR3: TGTGCCAGCAGTTTTGGGGGACAGAGCTCCTACAATGAGCAGTTCTTC.